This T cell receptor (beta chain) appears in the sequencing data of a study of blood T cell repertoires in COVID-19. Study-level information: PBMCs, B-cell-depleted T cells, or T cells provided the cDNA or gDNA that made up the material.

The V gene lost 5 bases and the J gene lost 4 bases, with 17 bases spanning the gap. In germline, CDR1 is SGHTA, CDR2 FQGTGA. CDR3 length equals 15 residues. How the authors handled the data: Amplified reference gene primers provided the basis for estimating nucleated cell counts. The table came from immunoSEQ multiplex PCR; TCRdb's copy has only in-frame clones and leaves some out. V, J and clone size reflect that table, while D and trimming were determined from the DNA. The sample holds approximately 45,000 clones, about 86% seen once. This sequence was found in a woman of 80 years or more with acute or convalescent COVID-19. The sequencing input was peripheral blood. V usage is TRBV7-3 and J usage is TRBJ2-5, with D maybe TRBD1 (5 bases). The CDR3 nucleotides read TGTGCCAGCAGCCAAAGGCCAGGGCAGGGAGAGACCCAGTACTTC. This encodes CASSQRPGQGETQYF.